This T cell receptor (beta chain) was observed in a study of early stage breast cancer tumors. The protocol was immunoSEQ multiplex PCR, while the TCRdb copy is restricted to in-frame clones and leaves out a portion. In the table there are about 15,000 clones, approximately 84% of which are singletons. Whole-study results and caveats: Tumors had approximately 2.7-fold higher T cell density and higher clonality than adjacent normal breast tissue.

This CDR3 contains 14 residues. Losses at the gene ends were 4 bases for V and 4 bases for J; bases not matched to a gene: 7. Looked up from germline, CDR1 is SGHRS and CDR2 is YFSETQ. On this clone itself: The target antigen is unknown.

The sequence came from a person aged 30-39 years with breast cancer. Specimen: normal breast tissue next to the tumor. The chain has TRBV5-1 and TRBJ2-7, with TRBD1 identical over 8 bases. CDR3 sequence (DNA): TGCGCCAGCAGCGGGCAGGGGGCCCAGTACGAGCAGTACTTC. Its translation: CASSGQGAQYEQYF.